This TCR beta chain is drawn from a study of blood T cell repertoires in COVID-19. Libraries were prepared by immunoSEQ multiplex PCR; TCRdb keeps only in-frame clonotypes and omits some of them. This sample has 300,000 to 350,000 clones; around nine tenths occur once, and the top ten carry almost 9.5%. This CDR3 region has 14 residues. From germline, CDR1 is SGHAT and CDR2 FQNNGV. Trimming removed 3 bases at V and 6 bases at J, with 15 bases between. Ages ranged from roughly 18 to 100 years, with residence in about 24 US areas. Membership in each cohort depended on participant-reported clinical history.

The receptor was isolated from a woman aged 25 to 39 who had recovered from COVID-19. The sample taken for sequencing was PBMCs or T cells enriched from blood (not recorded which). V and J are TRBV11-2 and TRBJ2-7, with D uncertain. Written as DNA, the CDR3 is TGTGCCAGCAGCTTCCAACGTCTCGGCGGCGAGCAGTACTTC. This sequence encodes CASSFQRLGGEQYF.